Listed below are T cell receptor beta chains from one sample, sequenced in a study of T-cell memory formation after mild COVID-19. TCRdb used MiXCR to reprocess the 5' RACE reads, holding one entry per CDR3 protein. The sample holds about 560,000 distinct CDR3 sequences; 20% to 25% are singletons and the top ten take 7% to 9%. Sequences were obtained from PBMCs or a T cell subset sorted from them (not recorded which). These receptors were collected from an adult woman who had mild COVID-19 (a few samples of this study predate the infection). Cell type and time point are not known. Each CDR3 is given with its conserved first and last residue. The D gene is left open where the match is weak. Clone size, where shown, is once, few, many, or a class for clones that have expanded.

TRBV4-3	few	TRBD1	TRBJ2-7	CASSQEWDRNYEQYF	TGCGCCAGCAGCCAAGAATGGGACAGAAACTACGAGCAGTACTTC
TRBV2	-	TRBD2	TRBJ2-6	CASRGSGRSGANVLTF	TGTGCCAGCCGAGGTAGCGGGAGGTCTGGGGCCAACGTCCTGACTTTC
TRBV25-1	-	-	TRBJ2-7	CASSGAGTGNYEQYF	TGTGCCAGCAGTGGGGCCGGGACTGGTAACTACGAGCAGTACTTC
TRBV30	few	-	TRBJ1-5	CAWTRAGGSNQPQHF	TGTGCCTGGACCCGGGCGGGGGGTAGCAATCAGCCCCAGCATTTT
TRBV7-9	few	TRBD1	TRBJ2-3	CASRPRPQDRGTYDTQYF	TGTGCCAGCAGACCGCGACCACAGGACAGGGGGACGTATGATACGCAGTATTTT
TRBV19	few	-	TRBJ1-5	CASSIDAGSNQPQHF	TGTGCCAGTAGTATAGATGCGGGTAGCAATCAGCCCCAGCATTTT
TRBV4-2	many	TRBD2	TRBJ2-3	CASSQTSRILTDTQYF	TGTGCCAGCAGCCAGACTAGCAGGATTCTCACAGATACGCAGTATTTT
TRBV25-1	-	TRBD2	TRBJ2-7	CASSGVGLGGYEQYF	TGTGCCAGCAGTGGGGTCGGACTGGGAGGGTACGAGCAGTACTTC
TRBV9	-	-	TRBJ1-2	CASSVVSGLDYGYTF	TGTGCCAGCAGCGTAGTGTCGGGCTTGGACTATGGCTACACCTTC
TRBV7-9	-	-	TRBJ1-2	CASSLAGEYGYTF	TGTGCCAGCAGCTTAGCCGGGGAGTATGGCTACACCTTC
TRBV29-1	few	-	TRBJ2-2	CSVGTEDPGELFF	TGCAGCGTTGGGACAGAAGACCCCGGGGAGCTGTTTTTT
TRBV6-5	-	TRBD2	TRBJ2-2	CASCRSGLAGASTGELFF	TGTGCCAGCTGCCGATCGGGACTAGCGGGGGCAAGCACCGGGGAGCTGTTTTTT
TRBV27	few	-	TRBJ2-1	CASSREVLYNEQFF	TGTGCCAGCAGCCGCGAGGTCCTCTACAATGAGCAGTTCTTC
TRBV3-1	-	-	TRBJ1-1	CASSQEWSSAGLGTEAFF	TGTGCCAGCAGCCAAGAATGGTCGAGCGCAGGGCTTGGGACTGAAGCTTTCTTT
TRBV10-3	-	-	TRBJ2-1	CAISREPGGNEQFF	TGTGCCATCAGTCGGGAGCCTGGGGGGAATGAGCAGTTCTTC
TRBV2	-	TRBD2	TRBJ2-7	CASRRTSGTYEQYF	TGTGCCAGCAGGCGGACTAGCGGAACCTACGAGCAGTACTTC
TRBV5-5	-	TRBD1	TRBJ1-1	CASTTQGGNTEAFF	TGTGCCAGCACCACTCAGGGGGGAAACACTGAAGCTTTCTTT
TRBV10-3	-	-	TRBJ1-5	CAISGHGQPQHF	TGTGCCATCAGCGGGCACGGTCAGCCCCAGCATTTT
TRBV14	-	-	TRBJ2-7	CASSQFTGTPRSEQYF	TGTGCCAGCAGCCAATTCACAGGGACCCCCCGGAGCGAGCAGTACTTC
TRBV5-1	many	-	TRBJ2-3	CASSLADPATDTQYF	TGCGCCAGCAGCTTGGCAGACCCCGCCACAGATACGCAGTATTTT
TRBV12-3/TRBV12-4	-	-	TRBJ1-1	CASKIQGDTEAFF	TGTGCCAGCAAAATACAGGGAGACACTGAAGCTTTCTTT
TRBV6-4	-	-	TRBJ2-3	CASSDSPGRERGDTQYF	TGTGCCAGCAGTGACTCGCCTGGACGGGAGAGAGGAGATACGCAGTATTTT
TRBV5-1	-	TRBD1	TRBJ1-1	CASSLIGGVNTEAFF	TGCGCCAGCAGCTTGATAGGGGGCGTGAACACTGAAGCTTTCTTT
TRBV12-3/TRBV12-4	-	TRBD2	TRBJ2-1	CASSAQRGYNEQFF	TGTGCCAGCAGTGCCCAGCGGGGCTACAATGAGCAGTTCTTC
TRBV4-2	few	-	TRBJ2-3	CASSQEGKSTDTQYF	TGTGCCAGCAGCCAGGAGGGGAAGAGCACAGATACGCAGTATTTT
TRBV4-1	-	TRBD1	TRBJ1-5	CASSQVTGTNQPQHF	TGCGCCAGCAGCCAAGTGACAGGGACCAATCAGCCCCAGCATTTT
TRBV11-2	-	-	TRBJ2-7	CASSFGVDLGEQYF	TGTGCCAGCAGCTTTGGGGTAGACCTGGGGGAGCAGTACTTC
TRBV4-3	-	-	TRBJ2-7	CASRQGPPGPGYEQYF	TGCGCCAGCAGGCAAGGTCCCCCGGGGCCAGGCTACGAGCAGTACTTC
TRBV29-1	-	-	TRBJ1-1	CSVDLERNTEAFF	TGCAGCGTTGACCTCGAGAGGAACACTGAAGCTTTCTTT
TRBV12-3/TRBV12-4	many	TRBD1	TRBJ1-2	CASRATGLGYGYTF	TGTGCCAGCAGGGCGACAGGGCTAGGCTATGGCTACACCTTC
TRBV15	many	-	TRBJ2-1	CATQLDFGSYNEQFF	TGTGCCACCCAACTCGATTTTGGGTCCTACAATGAGCAGTTCTTC
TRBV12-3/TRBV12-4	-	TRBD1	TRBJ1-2	CASSPRGQGLDGYTF	TGTGCCAGCAGCCCGCGGGGACAGGGGCTTGATGGCTACACCTTC
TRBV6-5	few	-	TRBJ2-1	CASSYVRSGRNEQFF	TGTGCCAGCAGTTACGTCCGGAGCGGTCGCAATGAGCAGTTCTTC
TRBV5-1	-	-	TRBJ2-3	CASSLDSEASTDTQYF	TGCGCCAGCAGCTTGGACTCAGAAGCTAGCACAGATACGCAGTATTTT
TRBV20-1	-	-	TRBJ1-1	CSARPSGAEAFF	TGCAGTGCTAGACCTTCGGGGGCTGAAGCTTTCTTT
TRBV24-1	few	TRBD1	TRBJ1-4	CATSDRSGTGSEKLFF	TGTGCCACCAGTGATCGTTCCGGGACAGGCTCTGAAAAACTGTTTTTT
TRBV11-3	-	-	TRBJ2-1	CASSPWRGPESDEQFF	TGTGCCAGCAGCCCCTGGAGGGGACCAGAGTCCGATGAGCAGTTCTTC
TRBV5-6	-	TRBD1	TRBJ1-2	CASSQIQGANYGYTF	TGTGCCAGCAGTCAAATACAGGGGGCTAACTATGGCTACACCTTC
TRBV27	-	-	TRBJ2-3	CASFLGAPTDTQYF	TGTGCCAGCTTCTTGGGGGCTCCCACAGATACGCAGTATTTT
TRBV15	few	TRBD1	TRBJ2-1	CATSRTGDLYNEQFF	TGTGCCACCAGCAGAACAGGGGATTTGTACAATGAGCAGTTCTTC
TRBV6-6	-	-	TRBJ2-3	CASSYSGGPTDTQYF	TGTGCCAGCAGTTACTCAGGAGGGCCCACAGATACGCAGTATTTT
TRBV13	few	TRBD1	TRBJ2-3	CASSPFGQGTDTQYF	TGTGCCAGCAGCCCATTCGGACAGGGCACAGATACGCAGTATTTT
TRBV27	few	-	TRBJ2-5	CTWRGGQETQYF	TGTACCTGGAGGGGGGGGCAAGAGACCCAGTACTTC
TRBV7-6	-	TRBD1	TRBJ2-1	CASSDIQGSSYNEQFF	TGTGCCAGCAGCGACATACAGGGGAGCTCCTACAATGAGCAGTTCTTC
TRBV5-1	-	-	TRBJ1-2	CASSSGTDGLGYTF	TGCGCCAGCAGTTCCGGGACGGATGGGTTGGGCTACACCTTC
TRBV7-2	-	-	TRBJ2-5	CASSASLGTQYF	TGTGCCAGCAGCGCTTCCCTGGGGACCCAGTACTTC
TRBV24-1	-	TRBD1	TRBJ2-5	CATSEAAGGVGQETQYF	TGTGCCACCAGTGAGGCGGCAGGGGGCGTCGGCCAAGAGACCCAGTACTTC
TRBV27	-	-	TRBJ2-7	CASGQGRRPPYEQYF	TGTGCCAGCGGCCAAGGGAGGAGGCCCCCCTACGAGCAGTACTTC
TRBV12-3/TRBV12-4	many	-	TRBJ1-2	CASSLDPGTGGYTF	TGTGCCAGCAGTTTAGATCCAGGAACTGGGGGCTACACCTTC
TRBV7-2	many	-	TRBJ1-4	CASSLQTGSTNEKLFF	TGTGCCAGCAGCTTGCAAACAGGTTCAACTAATGAAAAACTGTTTTTT
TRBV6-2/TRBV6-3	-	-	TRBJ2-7	CASSYPDYEQYF	TGTGCCAGCAGTTATCCAGACTACGAGCAGTACTTC
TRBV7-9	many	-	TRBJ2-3	CASSIRFGSRVDTQYF	TGTGCCAGCAGCATTCGCTTCGGGTCCCGGGTGGATACGCAGTATTTT
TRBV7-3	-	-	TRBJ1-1	CASSFDAGTEAFF	TGTGCCAGCAGCTTCGACGCGGGGACTGAAGCTTTCTTT
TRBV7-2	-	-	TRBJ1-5	CASSLTRGNNQPQHF	TGTGCCAGCAGCTTAACCAGAGGGAACAATCAGCCCCAGCATTTT
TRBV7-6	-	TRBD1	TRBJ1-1	CASSLRVQGERITEAFF	TGTGCCAGCAGCTTAAGGGTACAGGGGGAGAGGATCACTGAAGCTTTCTTT
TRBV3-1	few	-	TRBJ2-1	CASSPTGARDEQFF	TGTGCCAGCAGCCCGACAGGCGCAAGGGATGAGCAGTTCTTC
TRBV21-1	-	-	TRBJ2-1	CASSKPGTSGYNEQFF	TGTGCCAGCAGCAAACCCGGGACTAGCGGTTACAATGAGCAGTTCTTC
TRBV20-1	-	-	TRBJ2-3	CSARDHALADTQYF	TGCAGTGCTAGAGATCACGCATTAGCAGATACGCAGTATTTT
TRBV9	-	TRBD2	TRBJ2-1	CASSVEVAGPLNEQFF	TGTGCCAGCAGCGTAGAGGTAGCGGGGCCCCTCAATGAGCAGTTCTTC
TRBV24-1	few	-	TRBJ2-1	CATSDWDGTYNEQFF	TGTGCCACCAGTGATTGGGACGGGACCTACAATGAGCAGTTCTTC